The source of this T cell receptor (beta chain) is a study of PD-1 blockade in classical Hodgkin lymphoma. This table comes from immunoSEQ multiplex PCR, and its TCRdb copy is limited to in-frame clones, with some not included. The sample holds around 31,000 clones; roughly 90% are singletons and the top ten take more than 0.35%. Overall study findings and caveats: Nothing has yet pinned down what causes the repertoire differences, possibly disease activity or prior therapy.

Sample time point: newly diagnosed, previously untreated cHL patient sample. Isolation of CD4+ T cells from thawed PBMCs was performed by magnetic negative selection. A note on this clone: Antigen: not known.

This CDR3 comprises 15 residues. V was trimmed by 2 bases and J by 2 bases, leaving 12 bases between them. CDR1 is KGHSH, CDR2 LQKENI, per germline. The chain couples TRBV18 to TRBJ2-5; possible D gene TRBD2, 7 bases. The sequence was obtained from a human donor with classical Hodgkin lymphoma. The specimen was CD4+ T cells from blood. The CDR3 DNA sequence: TGTGCCAGCTCACCAGCTAGGGGGGGTCAAGAGACCCAGTACTTC. It encodes CASSPARGGQETQYF.